Listed here are 22 T cell receptor beta chains from one sample, sequenced in a study of T cells after somatic rescue of genetic block. Data came from immunoSEQ multiplex PCR; TCRdb stores just in-frame clones and leaves some out. The table lists under 150,000 clones, about 90% of them singletons. Sequenced material: peripheral blood mononuclear cells (PBMCs). The receptors were gathered from a woman aged 18-35 years.

The V call is TRBV7-6, the J call TRBJ2-3; 7 nucleotides align to TRBD2. Germline assignment: CDR1 SGHVS and CDR2 FNYEAQ. This CDR3 spans 16 amino acids. J gave up 1 base and V 4 bases, and 8 bases lay outside the gene matches. CDR3 nucleotides: TGTGCCAGCAGCTCCGGGACTATAATCGGCACAGATACGCAGTATTTT. Its protein product is CASSSGTIIGTDTQYF.

This clone was recorded a few times. The gene calls are TRBV6-1 and TRBJ1-4; 11 bases line up with TRBD1. The V gene end was trimmed by 2 bases and the J gene end by 8 bases; junction bases not matched to a gene: 7. Germline CDR1 is MNHNS and CDR2 is SASEGT. CDR3 length: 16 amino acids. The CDR3 DNA is TGTGCCAGCAGTGAATTATCGGGACAGGGGGGAGAAAAACTGTTTTTT. It translates to CASSELSGQGGEKLFF.

The V and J genes are TRBV7-2 and TRBJ1-2; weak D call: TRBD1 (5 bases). This CDR3 has 14 amino acids. The V end was cut by 4 bases, the J end by 6 bases, with 15 bases between. Germline lookup yields CDR1 SGHTA and CDR2 FQGNSA. CDR3 DNA sequence: TGTGCCAGCAGCTCGGGACGGGTGAAAGATGGCTACACCTTC. It encodes CASSSGRVKDGYTF.

The chain uses TRBV25-1 and TRBJ1-1; perhaps TRBD1 as D (6 bases). V was trimmed by 4 bases and J by 1 base, leaving 13 bases between them. This CDR3 contains 15 residues. Germline CDR1 MGHDK, CDR2 SYGVNS. CDR3 nucleotide sequence: TGTGCCAGCAGTGCCCCAACAGGGTCGAACACTGAAGCTTTCTTT. Its translation: CASSAPTGSNTEAFF.

The rearrangement uses TRBV18 and TRBJ1-2, with 10 bases identical to TRBD1. Germline CDR1 is KGHSH and CDR2 is LQKENI. Trimming at V came to 2 bases and at J to 3 bases, leaving 6 bases not matched to a gene. This CDR3 is 16 amino acids long. This chain's CDR3 is CASSPADRGLDYGYTF. The CDR3 DNA sequence: TGTGCCAGCTCACCAGCGGACAGGGGGTTAGACTATGGCTACACCTTC.

A few counts support this clone. The rearrangement joins TRBV4-1 to TRBJ1-2, with D unresolved. Germline assignment: CDR1 MGHRA and CDR2 YSYEKL. The CDR3 runs 13 residues. V was shortened by 4 bases and J by 3 bases, with 9 bases between the two germline ends. CDR3 DNA: TGCGCCAGCAGCCGAGACAAATACTATGGCTACACCTTC. Protein product: CASSRDKYYGYTF.

The rearrangement uses TRBV25-1 and TRBJ2-2, with D unresolved. The CDR3 has 13 amino acids. Per the germline V gene, CDR1 is MGHDK and CDR2 is SYGVNS. Trimming pared 7 bases from V and 4 bases from J, leaving 10 bases between. The CDR3 reads CASTKEPTGELFF. The CDR3 bases are TGTGCCAGCACCAAGGAACCCACCGGGGAGCTGTTTTTT.

This sequence joins TRBV5-1 and TRBJ2-3; D is undetermined. The V end was cut by 0 bases, the J end by 5 bases, with 10 bases between. The CDR3 is made up of 14 amino acids. CDR1 is SGHRS, CDR2 YFSETQ, per germline. CDR3 loop: CASSLGDSQDTQYF. CDR3 coding DNA: TGCGCCAGCAGCTTGGGCGACTCCCAAGATACGCAGTATTTT. The full variable domain, rest sourced from reference TRBV5-1 and TRBJ2-3, is KAGVTQTPRYLIKTRGQQVTLSCSPISGHRSVSWYQQTPGQGLQFLFEYFSETQRNKGNFPGRFSGRQFSNSRSEMNVSTLELGDSALYLCASSLGDSQDTQYFGPGTRLTVL.

This clone was detected only a few times. V and J are TRBV29-1 and TRBJ1-2, with TRBD1 matching over 8 bases. V trimming: 8 bases; J trimming: 6 bases; junction bases outside the gene matches: 5. The germline V gene encodes CDR1 SQVTM and CDR2 ANQGSEA. This CDR3 comprises 11 residues. The CDR3 DNA reads as TGCAGCATAGGACAGGGAAATGGCTACACCTTC. Translated: CSIGQGNGYTF.

This clone was seen a few times. Within the sample, other DNA sequences also encode this same CDR3. This rearrangement joins TRBV5-1 to TRBJ1-1; D unresolved. The V end lost 1 base, the J end lost 3 bases, and 7 bases lay between the germline ends. The CDR3 runs 13 residues. Germline CDR1 is SGHRS and CDR2 is YFSETQ. The CDR3 DNA reads as TGCGCCAGCAGCTTGAAGGGTGACACTGAAGCTTTCTTT. This sequence encodes CASSLKGDTEAFF.

The chain joins TRBV7-2 to TRBJ1-1, with D hard to call. Trimming removed 5 bases from V and 4 bases from J, with 17 bases in between. Germline V gives CDR1 SGHTA, CDR2 FQGNSA. This CDR3 is 15 amino acids long. CDR3 protein: CASSPFGPRGTEAFF. The CDR3 DNA reads TGTGCCAGCAGCCCATTCGGCCCGAGAGGCACTGAAGCTTTCTTT.

This clone was seen a single time. The chain recombines TRBV7-3 with TRBJ1-1, with TRBD1 matching 8 bases. Unmatched junction bases numbered 11, after V lost 2 bases and J lost 3 bases. Germline V gene data show CDR1 as SGHTA and CDR2 as FQGTGA. The CDR3 totals 17 residues. CDR3 DNA sequence: TGTGCCAGCAGCTTATCGGGGTCAGGGGGCGCCTACACTGAAGCTTTCTTT. Translating it yields CASSLSGSGGAYTEAFF.

CDR3 sequence (DNA): TGTGCCAGCAGCTTCCCGGGACTCTCGGCCTACAATGAGCAGTTCTTC. It is translated as CASSFPGLSAYNEQFF. The genes are TRBV7-2 and TRBJ2-1; maybe TRBD2 (6 bases). Germline CDR1 reads SGHTA; CDR2 reads FQGNSA. The CDR3 runs 16 residues. V lost 3 bases and J 2 bases, leaving 14 bases between the germline ends.

The chain is built from TRBV9 and TRBJ2-1; 9 nucleotides align to TRBD2. Looked up from germline, CDR1 is SGDLS and CDR2 is YYNGEE. V dropped 4 bases and J dropped 4; count of bases not matched to a gene: 9. The CDR3 length is 16 residues. CDR3 in amino acids: CASSPLGGGGYNEQFF. DNA for the CDR3: TGTGCCAGCAGCCCCCTTGGCGGGGGGGGTTACAATGAGCAGTTCTTC.

This rearrangement joins TRBV6-5 to TRBJ1-1, with D perhaps TRBD1 (5 bases). Germline CDR1 is MNHEY and CDR2 is SVGAGI. This CDR3 is 14 amino acids long. The germline V and J ends were trimmed by 6 bases and 5 bases, with 16 bases remaining between them. CDR3: CASRLGHQGTEAFF. The CDR3 coding sequence is TGTGCCAGCAGGCTTGGACACCAAGGGACTGAAGCTTTCTTT.

The chain carries TRBV5-4 and TRBJ2-2; tentatively, D is TRBD1 or TRBD2 (5 bases each). Trimming pared 4 bases from V and 4 bases from J, leaving 14 bases between. The CDR3 is 15 amino acids. Germline V gene sequence: CDR1 SGHNT, CDR2 YYREEE (reference sequence). CDR3 DNA sequence: TGTGCCAGCAGCAGCGGTTCCAGGGCCACCGGGGAGCTGTTTTTT. Its translation: CASSSGSRATGELFF. Drawing the rest from reference TRBV5-4 and TRBJ2-2, the complete variable domain is ETGVTQSPTHLIKTRGQQVTLRCSSQSGHNTVSWYQQALGQGPQFIFQYYREEENGRGNFPPRFSGLQFPNYSSELNVNALELDDSALYLCASSSGSRATGELFFGEGSRLTVL.

V usage is TRBV5-1 and J usage is TRBJ2-7; 9 bases align to TRBD2. The V segment lost 0 bases and the J segment 7 bases; nucleotides outside the gene matches: 11. The CDR3 covers 16 residues. Germline CDR1 is SGHRS and CDR2 is YFSETQ. The CDR3 loop reads CASSLAFSGGLGEQYF. Written as DNA, the CDR3 is TGCGCCAGCAGCTTGGCCTTTAGCGGGGGCCTCGGGGAGCAGTACTTC.

As DNA, the CDR3 is TGTGCCAGCAGCTTTAGCGGGGGGGCGCCCGAGCAGTACTTC. It specifies CASSFSGGAPEQYF. The chain combines TRBV7-3 with TRBJ2-7; TRBD2 agrees at 11 bases. Germline V gene data show CDR1 as SGHTA and CDR2 as FQGTGA. The CDR3 is made up of 14 amino acids. The V and J ends lost 3 bases and 6 bases, in that order; junction bases with no gene match: 4.

This clone was found a few times. The chain joins TRBV19 to TRBJ1-1, with D possibly being TRBD1 (5 bases). V was trimmed by 5 bases and J by 5 bases, leaving 15 bases between them. Germline V gene data show CDR1 as LNHDA and CDR2 as SQIVND (reference sequence). The CDR3 totals 14 residues. In nucleotides, the CDR3 is TGTGCCAGTAGTTACAAGGGGTTCGAAACTGAAGCTTTCTTT. Its translation is CASSYKGFETEAFF.

In its sample, this clone was seen a few times. The chain combines TRBV30 with TRBJ1-2, with TRBD1 matching over 9 bases. V shed 2 bases and J 7 bases; nucleotides not matched to a gene: 2. CDR1 is GTSNPN, CDR2 SVGIG, per germline (reference sequence). This CDR3 contains 12 residues. CDR3 amino acids: CAWSHRGLGYTF. DNA for the CDR3: TGTGCCTGGAGTCACAGGGGGCTTGGCTACACCTTC.

The rearrangement uses TRBV27 and TRBJ2-3, with D perhaps TRBD1 or TRBD2 (5 bases each). The V end lost 6 bases, the J end lost 1 base, and 14 bases lay between the germline ends. The CDR3 extends over 15 amino acids. Germline loops: CDR1 MNHEY, CDR2 SMNVEV (reference sequence). CDR3 protein: CASSPGTPGTDTQYF. CDR3 in DNA: TGTGCCAGCAGCCCCGGGACGCCCGGCACAGATACGCAGTATTTT.

The J gene is TRBJ2-4, the V gene TRBV9; 7 nucleotides line up with TRBD2. The length of the CDR3 is 18 residues. Trimming took 4 bases from V and 1 from J; bases not matched to a gene: 14. Germline CDR1 SGDLS, CDR2 YYNGEE. For the CDR3, the DNA is TGTGCCAGCAGCCCTAGTGGGGGGGTGAATATGGCCAAAAACATTCAGTACTTC. Protein sequence: CASSPSGGVNMAKNIQYF.